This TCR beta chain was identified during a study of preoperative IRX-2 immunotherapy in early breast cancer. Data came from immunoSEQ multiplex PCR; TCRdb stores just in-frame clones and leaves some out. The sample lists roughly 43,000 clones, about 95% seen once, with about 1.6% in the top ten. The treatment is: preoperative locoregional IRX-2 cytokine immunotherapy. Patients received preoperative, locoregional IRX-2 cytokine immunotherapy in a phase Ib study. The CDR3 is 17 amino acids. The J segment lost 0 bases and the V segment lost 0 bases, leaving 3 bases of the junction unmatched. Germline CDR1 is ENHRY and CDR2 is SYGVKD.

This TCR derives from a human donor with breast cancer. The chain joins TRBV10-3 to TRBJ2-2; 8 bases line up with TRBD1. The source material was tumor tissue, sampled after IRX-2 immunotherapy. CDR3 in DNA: TGTGCCATCAGTGAGTCGACAGGGGCCCCGAACACCGGGGAGCTGTTTTTT. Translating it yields CAISESTGAPNTGELFF.